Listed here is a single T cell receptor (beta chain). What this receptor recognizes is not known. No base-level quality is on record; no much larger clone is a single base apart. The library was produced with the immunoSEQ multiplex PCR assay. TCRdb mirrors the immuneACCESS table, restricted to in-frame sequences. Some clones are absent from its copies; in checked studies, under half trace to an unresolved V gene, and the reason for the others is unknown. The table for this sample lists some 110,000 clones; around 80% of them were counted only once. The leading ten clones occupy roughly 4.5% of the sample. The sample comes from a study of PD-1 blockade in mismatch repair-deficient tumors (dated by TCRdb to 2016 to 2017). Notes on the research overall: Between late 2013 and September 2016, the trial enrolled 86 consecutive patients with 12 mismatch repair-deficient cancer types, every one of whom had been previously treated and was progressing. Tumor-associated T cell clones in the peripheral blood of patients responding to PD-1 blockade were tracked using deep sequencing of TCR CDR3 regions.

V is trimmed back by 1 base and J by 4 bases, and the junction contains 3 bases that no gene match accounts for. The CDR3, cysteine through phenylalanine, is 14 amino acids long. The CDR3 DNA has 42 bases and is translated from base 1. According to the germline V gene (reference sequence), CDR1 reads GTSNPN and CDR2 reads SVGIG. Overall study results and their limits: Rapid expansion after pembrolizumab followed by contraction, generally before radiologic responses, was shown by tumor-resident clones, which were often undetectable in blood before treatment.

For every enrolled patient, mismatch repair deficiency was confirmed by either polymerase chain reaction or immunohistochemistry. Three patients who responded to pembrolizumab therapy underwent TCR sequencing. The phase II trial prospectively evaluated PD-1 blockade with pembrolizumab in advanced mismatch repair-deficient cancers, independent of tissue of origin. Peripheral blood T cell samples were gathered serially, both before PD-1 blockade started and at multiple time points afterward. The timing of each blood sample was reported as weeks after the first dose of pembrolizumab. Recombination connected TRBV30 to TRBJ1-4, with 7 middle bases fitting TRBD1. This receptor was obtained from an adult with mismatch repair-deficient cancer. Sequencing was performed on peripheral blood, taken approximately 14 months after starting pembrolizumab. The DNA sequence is TGTGCCTGGAGTGGGACAGGCTATAATGAAAAACTGTTTTTT. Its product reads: CAWSGTGYNEKLFF.